The 9 T cell receptor beta chains below come from one sample, sequenced in a study of blood T cell repertoires in COVID-19. The protocol was immunoSEQ multiplex PCR, while the TCRdb copy is restricted to in-frame clones and leaves out a portion. The sample contains approximately 250,000 clones, around 89% of which appear only once. The sequenced material came from PBMCs or T cells enriched from blood (not recorded which). These receptors originate from a woman in her forties with acute COVID-19.

The V gene is TRBV6-5, the J gene TRBJ2-1; D is perhaps TRBD2 (6 bases). The length of the CDR3 is 14 residues. Looked up from germline, CDR1 is MNHEY and CDR2 is SVGAGI. The ends were cut back, 8 bases at V and 11 bases at J, with 22 bases in the middle. CDR3: CASGTPGDSIKQFF. CDR3 in DNA: TGTGCCAGCGGCACCCCGGGGGACTCAATCAAGCAGTTCTTC.

The CDR3 sequence is CASSARTGTNYGYTF. The CDR3, as DNA: TGTGCCAGCAGTGCCCGGACAGGGACTAACTATGGCTACACCTTC. V usage is TRBV2 and J usage is TRBJ1-2; 8 bases agree with TRBD1. The CDR3 totals 15 residues. V was pared by 4 bases and J by 0 bases, with 4 bases of the junction left unmatched. From germline, CDR1 is SNHLY and CDR2 FYNNEI.

The chain has TRBV19 and TRBJ1-4; D uncertain. The CDR3 is 15 amino acids. Trimming took off 4 bases at V and 5 bases at J, with 14 bases between the two ends. Germline CDR1 is LNHDA and CDR2 is SQIVND (reference sequence). CDR3 protein: CASSKDGGKNEKLFF. For the CDR3, the DNA is TGTGCCAGTAGTAAGGACGGAGGGAAGAATGAAAAACTGTTTTTT.

V and J are TRBV27 and TRBJ2-3; 7 bases line up with TRBD1. The CDR3 covers 14 residues. Unmatched junction bases numbered 5, after V lost 3 bases and J lost 5 bases. The germline V gene has CDR1 MNHEY and CDR2 SMNVEV (reference sequence). CDR3: CASSFSDRRDTQYF. The CDR3 nucleotides read TGTGCCAGCAGTTTTTCGGACAGGAGAGATACGCAGTATTTT.

The J gene is TRBJ1-2, the V gene TRBV24-1, with unresolved D. Trimming took off 6 bases at V and 7 bases at J, with 11 bases between the two ends. The CDR3 runs 12 residues. Germline V gives CDR1 KGHDR, CDR2 SFDVKD. The CDR3 loop is CATSTSGVGYTF. The CDR3, as DNA: TGTGCCACCAGTACCTCCGGGGTTGGCTACACCTTC.

The chain links TRBV2 to TRBJ2-6, with TRBD1 matching 8 bases. This CDR3 contains 15 residues. V trimming: 5 bases; J trimming: 5 bases; junction bases outside the gene matches: 5. Germline loops: CDR1 SNHLY, CDR2 FYNNEI. The CDR3 here is CASSPGQGWANVLTF. In nucleotides, the CDR3 is TGTGCCAGCAGTCCCGGACAGGGCTGGGCCAACGTCCTGACTTTC.

The chain carries TRBV10-2 and TRBJ2-7; TRBD2 aligns across 10 bases. V shed 6 bases, J shed 5 bases, and the junction held 13 bases outside the gene matches. The CDR3 totals 16 residues. Germline-derived CDR1 and CDR2 are WSHSY and SAAADI. CDR3 sequence reads: CASRSGGTSGNHEQYF. Written as DNA, the CDR3 is TGCGCCAGCAGGTCGGGAGGAACTAGCGGGAATCACGAGCAGTACTTC.

The rearrangement uses TRBV7-8 and TRBJ2-7; 8 bases are a match to TRBD2. The CDR3 is 15 amino acids. The V and J ends lost 3 bases and 3 bases, in that order; junction bases with no gene match: 7. Per the germline V gene, CDR1 is SGHVS and CDR2 is FQNEAQ. CDR3 nucleotide sequence: TGTGCCAGCAGCTTGGGCCCGGGAGGGGGCTACGAGCAGTACTTC. Residues: CASSLGPGGGYEQYF.

The chain combines TRBV18 with TRBJ2-3, with a possible D match to TRBD1 (5 bases). There are 17 residues in the CDR3. Looked up from germline, CDR1 is KGHSH and CDR2 is LQKENI. V gave up 2 bases and J gave up 6 bases, with 21 bases separating them. The DNA of the CDR3 is TGTGCCAGCTCACCAAGGGCAGCAAGGGGCATTCCGGATACGCAGTATTTT. Translated, it gives CASSPRAARGIPDTQYF. The entire variable domain, with the rest obtained from reference TRBV18 and TRBJ2-3, is as follows: NAGVMQNPRHLVRRRGQEARLRCSPMKGHSHVYWYRQLPEEGLKFMVYLQKENIIDESGMPKERFSAEFPKEGPSILRIQQVVRGDSAAYFCASSPRAARGIPDTQYFGPGTRLTVL.